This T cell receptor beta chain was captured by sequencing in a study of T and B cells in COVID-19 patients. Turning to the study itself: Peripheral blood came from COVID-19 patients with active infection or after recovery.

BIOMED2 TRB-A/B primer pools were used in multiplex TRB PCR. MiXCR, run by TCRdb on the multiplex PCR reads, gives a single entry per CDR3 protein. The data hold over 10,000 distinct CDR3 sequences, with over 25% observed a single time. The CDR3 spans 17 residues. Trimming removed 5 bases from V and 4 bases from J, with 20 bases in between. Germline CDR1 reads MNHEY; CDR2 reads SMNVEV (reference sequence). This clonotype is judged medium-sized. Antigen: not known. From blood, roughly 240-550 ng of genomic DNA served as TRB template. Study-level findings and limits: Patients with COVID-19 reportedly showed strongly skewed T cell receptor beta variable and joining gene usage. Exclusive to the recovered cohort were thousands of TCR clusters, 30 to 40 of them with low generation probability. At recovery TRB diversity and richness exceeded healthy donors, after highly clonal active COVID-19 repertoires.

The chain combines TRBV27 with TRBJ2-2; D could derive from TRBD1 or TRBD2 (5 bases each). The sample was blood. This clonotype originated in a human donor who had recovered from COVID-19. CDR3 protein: CASSTDRQTTSTGELFF. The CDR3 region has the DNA TGTGCCAGCAGTACCGATCGACAGACTACGAGCACCGGGGAGCTGTTTTTT.